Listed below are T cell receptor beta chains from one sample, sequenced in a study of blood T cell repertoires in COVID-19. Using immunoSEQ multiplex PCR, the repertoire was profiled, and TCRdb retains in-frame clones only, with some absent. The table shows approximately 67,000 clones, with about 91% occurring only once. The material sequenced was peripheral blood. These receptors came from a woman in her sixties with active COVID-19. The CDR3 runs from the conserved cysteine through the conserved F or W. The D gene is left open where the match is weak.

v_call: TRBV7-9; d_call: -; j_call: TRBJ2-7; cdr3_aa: CASSFSTGNDEQYF; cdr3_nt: TGTGCCAGCAGCTTCTCGACGGGGAACGACGAGCAGTACTTC
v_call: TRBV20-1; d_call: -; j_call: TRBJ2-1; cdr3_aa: CSASSKQFF; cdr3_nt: TGCAGTGCTAGTTCCAAGCAGTTCTTC
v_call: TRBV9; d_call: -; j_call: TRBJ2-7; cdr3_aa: CASSAGGAYEQYF; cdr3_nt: TGTGCCAGCAGCGCCGGGGGTGCCTACGAGCAGTACTTC
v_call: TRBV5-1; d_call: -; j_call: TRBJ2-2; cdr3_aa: CASSPGHRDTGELFF; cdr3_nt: TGCGCCAGCAGCCCCGGGCACAGGGACACCGGGGAGCTGTTTTTT
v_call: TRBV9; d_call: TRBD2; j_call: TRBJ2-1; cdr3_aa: CASSGSGRGVYNEQFF; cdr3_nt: TGTGCCAGCAGCGGTAGCGGGAGGGGGGTATACAATGAGCAGTTCTTC
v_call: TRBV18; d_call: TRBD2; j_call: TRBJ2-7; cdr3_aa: CASSRTSSSPYEQYF; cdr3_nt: TGTGCCAGCTCGCGGACTAGCAGCTCCCCCTACGAGCAGTACTTC
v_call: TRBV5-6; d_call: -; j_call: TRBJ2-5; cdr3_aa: CASSLDTYQETQYF; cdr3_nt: TGTGCCAGCAGCTTAGACACGTACCAAGAGACCCAGTACTTC
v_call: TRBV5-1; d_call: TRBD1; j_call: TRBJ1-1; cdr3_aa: CASGPTSKGQGSYTEAFF; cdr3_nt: TGCGCCAGCGGCCCCACTTCTAAGGGACAGGGTAGTTACACTGAAGCTTTCTTT
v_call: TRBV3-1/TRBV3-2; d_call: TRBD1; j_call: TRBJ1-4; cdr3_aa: CASSPGGAEEKLFF; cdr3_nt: TGTGCCAGCAGTCCAGGGGGCGCGGAGGAAAAACTGTTTTTT
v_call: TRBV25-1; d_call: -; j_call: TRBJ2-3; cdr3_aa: CASRGTSVSTDTQYF; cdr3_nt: TGTGCCAGCAGAGGGACTTCTGTTAGCACAGATACGCAGTATTTT
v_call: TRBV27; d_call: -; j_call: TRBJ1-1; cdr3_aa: CASYRDRMNTEAFF; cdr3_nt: TGTGCCAGTTACCGCGACAGGATGAACACTGAAGCTTTCTTT
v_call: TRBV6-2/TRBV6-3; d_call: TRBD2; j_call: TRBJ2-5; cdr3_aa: CASSYAGGPLETQYF; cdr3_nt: TGTGCCAGCAGTTACGCGGGAGGGCCGCTGGAGACCCAGTACTTC
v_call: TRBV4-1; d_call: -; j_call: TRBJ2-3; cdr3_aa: CASRARGLSSTDTQYF; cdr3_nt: TGCGCCAGCAGGGCCAGAGGCCTTTCTAGCACAGATACGCAGTATTTT
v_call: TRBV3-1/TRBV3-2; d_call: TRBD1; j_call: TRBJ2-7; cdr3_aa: CASSSPGGWGREQYF; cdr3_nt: TGTGCCAGCAGCTCACCAGGGGGATGGGGGCGCGAGCAGTACTTC
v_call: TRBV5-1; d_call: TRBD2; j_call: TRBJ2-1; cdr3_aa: CASSLNVARGTSGYNEQFF; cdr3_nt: TGCGCCAGCAGCTTGAACGTAGCCCGTGGGACTAGCGGATACAATGAGCAGTTCTTC
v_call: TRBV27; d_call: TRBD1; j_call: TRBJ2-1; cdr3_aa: CASSYAGGRNEQFF; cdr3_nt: TGTGCCAGCAGTTACGCAGGGGGCCGAAATGAGCAGTTCTTC
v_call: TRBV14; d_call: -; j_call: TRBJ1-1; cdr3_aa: CASSFDRLEAFF; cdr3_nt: TGTGCCAGCAGCTTCGACAGATTAGAAGCTTTCTTT